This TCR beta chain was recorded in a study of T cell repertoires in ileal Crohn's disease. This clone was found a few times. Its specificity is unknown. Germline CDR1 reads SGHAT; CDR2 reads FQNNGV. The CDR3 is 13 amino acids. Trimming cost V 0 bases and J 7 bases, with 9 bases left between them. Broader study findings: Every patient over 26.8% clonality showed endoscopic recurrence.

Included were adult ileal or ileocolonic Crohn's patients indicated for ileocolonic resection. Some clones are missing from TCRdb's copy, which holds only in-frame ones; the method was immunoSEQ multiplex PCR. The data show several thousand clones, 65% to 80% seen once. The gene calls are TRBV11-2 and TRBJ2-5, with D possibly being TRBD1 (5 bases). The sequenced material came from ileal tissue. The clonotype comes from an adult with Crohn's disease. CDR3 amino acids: CASSLDTTVTQYF. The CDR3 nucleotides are TGTGCCAGCAGCTTAGATACGACAGTGACCCAGTACTTC.